One sample yielded the 24 T cell receptor beta chains listed below, sequenced in a study of blood T cells in healthy people across ages. The authors ran a second PCR of 7 to 11 cycles using a sample-barcoded 5' primer and a J-beta primer mix. Using its own MiXCR run on the 5' RACE reads, TCRdb lists one record per CDR3 protein. The sample consists of over a million distinct CDR3 sequences, 20% to 25% of them appearing once. Another study also made use of these data, one on T cells of mothers and their children.

Material for sequencing was blood. The source of these receptors is a girl aged 2 to 10 in good health.

This rearrangement joins TRBV14 to TRBJ2-5, with D perhaps matching TRBD1 (6 bases). Germline CDR1 reads SGHDN; CDR2 reads FVKESK. The V gene lost 4 bases and the J gene lost 5 bases, with 17 bases spanning the gap. CDR3 length: 15 residues. The CDR3 bases are TGTGCCAGCAGCCGAGGACAGTTTAGGGAGGAGACCCAGTACTTC. This gives the protein CASSRGQFREETQYF. Full variable domain (remainder filled in from reference TRBV14 and TRBJ2-5): EAGVTQFPSHSVIEKGQTVTLRCDPISGHDNLYWYRRVMGKEIKFLLHFVKESKQDESGMPNNRFLAERTGGTYSTLKVQPAELEDSGVYFCASSRGQFREETQYFGPGTRLLVL.

This clonotype was detected a few times. V and J are TRBV5-6 and TRBJ2-7; D is possibly TRBD2 (5 bases). The V end was cut by 0 bases, the J end by 1 base, with 14 bases between. This CDR3 has 16 amino acids. Germline loops: CDR1 SGHDT, CDR2 YYEEEE. The CDR3 region is CASSLAGVGGSYEQYF. The CDR3 DNA reads as TGTGCCAGCAGCTTGGCCGGGGTCGGCGGGTCCTACGAGCAGTACTTC.

The chain uses TRBV19 and TRBJ2-7; 7 positions agree with TRBD1. The CDR3 covers 14 residues. Trimming took 6 bases from V and 2 from J; bases not matched to a gene: 7. Germline assignment: CDR1 LNHDA and CDR2 SQIVND (reference sequence). This CDR3 is CASRGRDSPYEQYF. CDR3 nucleotides: TGTGCCAGTAGGGGCAGGGACAGCCCCTACGAGCAGTACTTC.

In DNA form, the CDR3 reads TGTGCCAGCAGCTCCGGGACAGGGGGCGTTAACACTGAAGCTTTCTTT. Translated: CASSSGTGGVNTEAFF. This chain uses TRBV7-2 with TRBJ1-1; TRBD1 agrees at 12 bases. This CDR3 has 16 amino acids. The V and J ends lost 4 bases and 2 bases, in that order; junction bases with no gene match: 5. Germline CDR1 is SGHTA and CDR2 is FQGNSA.

In its sample, this clonotype was seen a few times. The CDR3 nucleotides are TGTGCCAGCAGCTTAGGGGGTTCAGTACTAGCGGTGGGATCCTACGAGCAGTACTTC. It specifies CASSLGGSVLAVGSYEQYF. This chain uses TRBV7-8 with TRBJ2-5; TRBD2 matches 8 bases. The closer fit of TRBJ2-7 to the DNA end suggests the J call may be wrong. The CDR3 length is 19 residues. Germline CDR1 is SGHVS and CDR2 is FQNEAQ.

CDR3 nucleotide sequence: TGTGCCAGCAGCCAGATCAGGGGGACAGGCACAGATACGCAGTATTTT. It encodes CASSQIRGTGTDTQYF. This chain connects TRBV3-1 to TRBJ2-3; TRBD1 matches at 7 bases. Germline trimming cut 3 bases from V and 1 base from J; bases unmatched to any gene: 7. The CDR3 consists of 16 residues. Germline V gene data show CDR1 as LGHDT and CDR2 as YNNKEL (reference sequence).

This chain links TRBV11-1 with TRBJ1-2; D is unresolved. The CDR3 is 13 amino acids. The germline V gene has CDR1 SGHAT and CDR2 FQDESV (reference sequence). V was pared by 10 bases and J by 7 bases, with 19 bases between. DNA for the CDR3: TGTGCCACCACTCCGATCGACGTTGGTGGCTACACCTTC. Amino acids: CATTPIDVGGYTF.

This clonotype was seen only a few times. The rearrangement uses TRBV25-1 and TRBJ1-5; D uncertain. This CDR3 has 15 residues. Germline CDR1 and CDR2: MGHDK and SYGVNS. Trimming left V 3 bases short and J 6 bases short, with 15 bases between. CDR3 amino acids: CASSDRAEAGQPQHF. CDR3 bases: TGTGCCAGCAGTGATCGGGCGGAGGCGGGTCAGCCCCAGCATTTT.

The chain recombines TRBV5-1 with TRBJ2-5; the D is unclear. The CDR3 has 14 amino acids. Germline lookup yields CDR1 SGHRS and CDR2 YFSETQ. The germline V and J ends were trimmed by 4 bases and 0 bases, with 10 bases remaining between them. The CDR3 DNA is TGCGCCAGCAGCCCTCAGGAGAACCAAGAGACCCAGTACTTC. It specifies CASSPQENQETQYF.

The rearrangement uses TRBV12-3 or TRBV12-4 and TRBJ2-5; 9 nucleotides align to TRBD2. V was pared by 2 bases and J by 2 bases, with 6 bases of the junction left unmatched. The CDR3 spans 16 residues. The CDR3 DNA reads TGTGCCAGCAGTTTAAAGCGGGGGGCCACACAAGAGACCCAGTACTTC. Its protein is CASSLKRGATQETQYF.

This clonotype was counted between two and nine times. The chain links TRBV6-1 to TRBJ1-4; perhaps TRBD1 as D (5 bases). The V end lost 3 bases, the J end lost 3 bases, and 14 bases lay between the germline ends. Germline assignment: CDR1 MNHNS and CDR2 SASEGT. The CDR3 extends over 16 amino acids. CDR3 in amino acids: CASSDLRRVPNEKLFF. In DNA form, the CDR3 reads TGTGCCAGCAGTGACCTCCGCAGGGTACCTAATGAAAAACTGTTTTTT.

This clonotype has just a few counts. This chain links TRBV19 with TRBJ1-1; TRBD1 might be the D (5 bases). This CDR3 has 12 amino acids. Germline V lookup: CDR1 LNHDA, CDR2 SQIVND (reference sequence). Trimming removed 10 bases from V and 0 bases from J, with 9 bases in between. The CDR3: CATDSLNTEAFF. The DNA for the CDR3 is TGTGCCACTGACAGTTTGAACACTGAAGCTTTCTTT.

The chain carries TRBV7-8 and TRBJ2-1; D uncertain. The closer fit of TRBJ2-7 to the DNA end suggests the J call may be wrong. CDR3 size: 15 residues. Germline CDR1 and CDR2: SGHVS and FQNEAQ. The CDR3 here is CASSLGSFGSYEQYF. CDR3 sequence (DNA): TGTGCCAGCAGCTTAGGTAGTTTTGGCTCCTACGAGCAGTACTTC.

The chain employs TRBV18 and TRBJ1-4; D is undetermined. V shed 4 bases and J shed 8 bases, with 11 bases lying between them. This CDR3 has 13 amino acids. CDR1 is KGHSH and CDR2 is LQKENI in the germline V gene. CDR3 loop: CASSLSLTEKLFF. CDR3 DNA: TGTGCCAGCTCACTATCCTTGACGGAAAAACTGTTTTTT.

The chain carries TRBV27 and TRBJ2-1; TRBD1 agrees at 7 bases. The V gene's germline CDR1 is MNHEY and CDR2 SMNVEV (reference sequence). The V segment lost 8 bases and the J segment 2 bases; nucleotides outside the gene matches: 12. The length of the CDR3 is 16 residues. The CDR3 DNA is TGTGCCAGCGGCGACGCCAAACAGGGGACCTACAATGAGCAGTTCTTC. Translated, it gives CASGDAKQGTYNEQFF.

The chain uses TRBV10-2 and TRBJ2-2, with D maybe TRBD2 (6 bases). Trimming took off 11 bases at V and 10 bases at J, with 20 bases between the two ends. Germline CDR1 WSHSY, CDR2 SAAADI. There are 13 residues in the CDR3. CDR3 DNA: TGCGCCGCCGGGACTCTACCACCTCTGGAGCTGTTTTTT. It encodes CAAGTLPPLELFF.

The genes are TRBV6-2 or TRBV6-3 and TRBJ2-4, with no clear D. Germline CDR1 reads MNHEY; CDR2 reads SVGEGT. The CDR3 spans 15 residues. The V end lost 3 bases, the J end lost 0 bases, and 9 bases lay between the germline ends. The CDR3, as DNA: TGTGCCAGCAGTTATAAATCCTTAGCCAAAAACATTCAGTACTTC. It encodes CASSYKSLAKNIQYF.

This clonotype came up a few times. The chain uses TRBV21-1 and TRBJ1-1. TRBV21-1 is marked as a pseudogene. The CDR3 contains 16 residues. CDR3: CASSKSLTSANTEAFF. The CDR3 region has the DNA TGTGCCAGCAGCAAATCCTTGACATCGGCGAACACTGAAGCTTTCTTT.

This rearrangement joins TRBV2 to TRBJ1-2, with unresolved D. There are 12 residues in the CDR3. The V and J ends lost 6 bases and 2 bases respectively, with 7 bases between them. Germline loops: CDR1 SNHLY, CDR2 FYNNEI. The CDR3 DNA sequence: TGTGCCAGCAGGGAGGACAACTATGGCTACACCTTC. Encoded protein: CASREDNYGYTF.

The CDR3 protein is CASRRRMGPPGVDYEQYF. CDR3 nucleotides: TGTGCAAGTCGGAGAAGGATGGGCCCGCCAGGGGTTGACTACGAGCAGTACTTC. The chain combines TRBV12-2 with TRBJ2-7; TRBD2, the table's D call, lacks a check against the DNA. TRBV12-2 is a pseudogene locus. CDR3 length equals 18 residues.

This sequence joins TRBV5-1 and TRBJ1-1, with D unresolved. Trimming stripped 4 bases from V and 4 bases from J, with 11 bases between. CDR1 SGHRS and CDR2 YFSETQ come from the germline V gene. The CDR3 extends over 13 amino acids. The CDR3 DNA is TGCGCCAGCAGCGCCGGTGGTAGCACTGAAGCTTTCTTT. It translates to CASSAGGSTEAFF. Drawing the rest from reference TRBV5-1 and TRBJ1-1, the complete variable domain is KAGVTQTPRYLIKTRGQQVTLSCSPISGHRSVSWYQQTPGQGLQFLFEYFSETQRNKGNFPGRFSGRQFSNSRSEMNVSTLELGDSALYLCASSAGGSTEAFFGQGTRLTVV.

This clonotype has just a few counts. The J gene is TRBJ1-5, the V gene TRBV7-2, with D tentatively TRBD1 (5 bases). Germline V gives CDR1 SGHTA, CDR2 FQGNSA. Trimming left V 3 bases short and J 0 bases short, with 18 bases between. The CDR3 covers 18 residues. The CDR3 bases are TGTGCCAGCAGCTTTCTAACGACAGATTTTTATAGCAATCAGCCCCAGCATTTT. Encoded protein: CASSFLTTDFYSNQPQHF.

This clonotype showed up just a few times. CDR3 protein: CASSLEAYGTSGSPNEQFF. The CDR3 DNA reads TGTGCCAGCAGCTTAGAGGCGTATGGGACTAGCGGGAGTCCCAATGAGCAGTTCTTC. This chain connects TRBV11-2 to TRBJ2-1, with 14 bases lining up with TRBD2. The germline V gene has CDR1 SGHAT and CDR2 FQNNGV. CDR3 size: 19 residues. V was pared by 0 bases and J by 6 bases, with 10 bases of the junction left unmatched.

This clonotype has more than one count but fewer than ten. The rearrangement links TRBV24-1 to TRBJ2-7; weak D call: TRBD2 (6 bases). Trimming left V 2 bases short and J 5 bases short, with 12 bases between. The CDR3 sequence is 14 residues long. CDR1 and CDR2 (germline): KGHDR, SFDVKD. CDR3 DNA: TGTGCCACCAGTGATTCCGGGACTCCGGACGAGCAGTACTTC. Protein: CATSDSGTPDEQYF.